This TCR beta chain came from a study of OX40 agonist ivuxolimab in advanced cancers. Whole-study context: Intravenous ivuxolimab was administered to patients every 2 weeks at 0.01 to 10 mg/kg. Prior anti-PD-1, anti-PD-L1 or anti-CTLA-4 therapy did not bar entry, and less than 50% had some. Study-level points and caveats: Blood T cells, both CD4+ and CD8+, expanded clonally by week 6 at 0.1 to 3.0 mg/kg.

Exclusion of a patient followed from autoimmune disease history or systemic immunosuppression. Trimming cost V 4 bases and J 6 bases, with 13 bases left between them. This CDR3 region has 14 residues. Germline V CDR1 and CDR2: SGHDN, FVKESK. The table came from immunoSEQ multiplex PCR; TCRdb's copy has only in-frame clones and leaves some out. The sample includes about 110,000 clones, approximately 90% seen only once; the top ten take roughly 0.61%. To note about this clone: Its antigen remains unidentified.

This sequence was found in an adult with an advanced solid tumor such as melanoma, head and neck, liver or kidney cancer. The source was CD4+ or CD8+ T cells sorted from blood, collected in a trial of the OX40 agonist ivuxolimab. The chain uses TRBV14 and TRBJ2-1, with D tentatively TRBD1 (5 bases). The chain's CDR3 is CASSLLGHANEQFF. In DNA form, the CDR3 reads TGTGCCAGCAGCCTCCTCGGACATGCCAATGAGCAGTTCTTC. Together with reference TRBV14 and TRBJ2-1, the CDR3 gives the full variable domain: EAGVTQFPSHSVIEKGQTVTLRCDPISGHDNLYWYRRVMGKEIKFLLHFVKESKQDESGMPNNRFLAERTGGTYSTLKVQPAELEDSGVYFCASSLLGHANEQFFGPGTRLTVL.